This T cell receptor beta chain was captured by sequencing in a study of cytomegalovirus exposure and HLA in healthy donors. Looking at the study overall: Samples from HLA-typed donors yielded 65 million to 90 million unique TCRs in an early data release.

The PCR was carried out with 60 Vbeta primers and 13 Jbeta primers. The table came from immunoSEQ multiplex PCR; TCRdb's copy has only in-frame clones and leaves some out. The data contain fewer than 200,000 clones, 81% of them singletons. Study findings and constraints: Accounts indicate the classifier identified cytomegalovirus status with strong specificity and sensitivity.

Regarding this clone: The antigen is undetermined.

Germline V gene lookup returns CDR1 SNHLY and CDR2 FYNNEI. The CDR3 contains 14 residues. Trimming removed 4 bases at V and 5 bases at J, with 14 bases between. The genes are TRBV2 and TRBJ2-5; D is possibly TRBD1 (5 bases). The clonotype originates from a man aged 35-49 years in good health and CMV-seropositive. Input material: PBMCs. For the CDR3, the DNA is TGTGCCAGCAGTGGGGGCAGGGTCAGTGAGACCCAGTACTTC. It translates to CASSGGRVSETQYF.